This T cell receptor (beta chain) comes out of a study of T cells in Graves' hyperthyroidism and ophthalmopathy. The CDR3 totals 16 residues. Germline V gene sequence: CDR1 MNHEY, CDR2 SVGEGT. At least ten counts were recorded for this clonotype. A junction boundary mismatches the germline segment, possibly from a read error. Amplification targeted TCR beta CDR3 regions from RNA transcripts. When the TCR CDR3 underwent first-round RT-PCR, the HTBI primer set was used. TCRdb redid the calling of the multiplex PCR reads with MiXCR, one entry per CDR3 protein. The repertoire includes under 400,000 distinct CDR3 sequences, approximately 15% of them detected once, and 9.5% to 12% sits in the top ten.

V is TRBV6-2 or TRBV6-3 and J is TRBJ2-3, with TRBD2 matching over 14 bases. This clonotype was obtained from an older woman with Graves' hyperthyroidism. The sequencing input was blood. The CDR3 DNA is TGTGCCAGCAGTAAACGACTAGCGGGAGGGCCCGATACGCACTATTTT. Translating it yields CASSKRLAGGPDTHYF.